The source of this T cell receptor (beta chain) is a study of T cell repertoires in cytomegalovirus infection (dated by TCRdb to the late 2010s). Broadly, across the study: Donor HLA type was relevant to the analysis, because carriage of CMV infection together with the matching HLA type was indicated by public TCR beta signatures.

This clonotype was seen only a few times. Its specific antigen is unknown. Nothing much larger sits one base from this clone, and base qualities are not available. Paper-wide results and their limitations: In the ex vivo response, HLA-C-restricted CMV-specific TCR beta clonotypes were dominant, and in two of eight donors the single most frequent clonotype came from this HLA-C-restricted group. In both this cohort and an independent roughly 350-donor cohort, the cumulative frequency of public TCR beta family members distinguished carriers of CMV infection plus the relevant HLA type.

From its cysteine to its phenylalanine, the CDR3 spans 14 amino acids. Just the 42-base CDR3 DNA is kept, in frame starting at base 1. Sequences MNHEY (CDR1) and SVGEGT (CDR2) are obtained from the germline V gene. V lost 6 bases and J lost 2 bases; the stretch between them is 14 bases long. Sequenced on an Illumina HiSeq 1500. TCRdb redid the processing of the public reads, applying fastp at Q25 and MiXCR, and retained in-frame beta chains. Every CDR3 protein is listed once, alongside the most common genes and DNA of its rows. The sample records around 550,000 distinct CDR3 sequences, less than 30% of which are singletons. The top ten clones comprise approximately 13% of the sample.

The source of this sequence is a human donor in good health (CMV status not recorded). Some clones in this sample may be carry-over from other donors' samples. Input material: PBMCs. The sequence is built from TRBV6-2 or TRBV6-3 and TRBJ2-7; D gene: possibly TRBD2, on 6 matching bases. The nucleotides are TGTGCCAGCAGCTGGGGAGGCAGCGCCTACGAGCAGTACTTC. It is translated as CASSWGGSAYEQYF.